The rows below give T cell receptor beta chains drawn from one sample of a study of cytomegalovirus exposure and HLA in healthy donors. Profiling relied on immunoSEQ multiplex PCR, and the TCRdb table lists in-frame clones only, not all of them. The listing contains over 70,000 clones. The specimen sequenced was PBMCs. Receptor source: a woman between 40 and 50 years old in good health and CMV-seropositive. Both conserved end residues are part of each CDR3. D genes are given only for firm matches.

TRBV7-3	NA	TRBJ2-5	TGTGCCAGCAGCCAATACGGGACTCTACAAGAGACCCAGTACTTC	CASSQYGTLQETQYF
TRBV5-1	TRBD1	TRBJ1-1	TGCGCCAGCGGATACTACCCGGTAAGGACAGGGATAAGGGACACTGAAGCTTTCTTT	CASGYYPVRTGIRDTEAFF
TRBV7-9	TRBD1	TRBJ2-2	TGTGCCAGCTCGGACCGAGGGACAGGGACATGGACCGGGGAGCTGTTTTTT	CASSDRGTGTWTGELFF
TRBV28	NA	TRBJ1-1	TGTGCCAGCACCGATGGCAGGCAGAACACTGAAGCTTTCTTT	CASTDGRQNTEAFF
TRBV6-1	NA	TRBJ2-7	TGTGCCAGCAGTGAAGCAGACACCTACGAGCAGTACTTC	CASSEADTYEQYF
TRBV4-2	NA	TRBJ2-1	TGTGCCAGCAGCCAAGGGGCAGGGTCCTATGAGCAGTTCTTC	CASSQGAGSYEQFF
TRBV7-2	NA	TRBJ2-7	TGTGCCAGCAGCTTCCAGGGTTCCTACGAGCAGTACTTC	CASSFQGSYEQYF
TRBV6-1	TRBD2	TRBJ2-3	TGTGCCAGCAGTGAGCTTCCCGGGACTAGCGGGCTCCGGGGCACAGATACGCAGTATTTT	CASSELPGTSGLRGTDTQYF
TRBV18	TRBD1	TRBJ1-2	TGTGCCAGCTCACCGAAAAACCTCGGGACAGGGGTCGATGGCTACACCTTC	CASSPKNLGTGVDGYTF
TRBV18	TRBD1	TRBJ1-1	TGTGCCAGCTCACCCTCCGGGACAGGGACTGAAGCTTTCTTT	CASSPSGTGTEAFF
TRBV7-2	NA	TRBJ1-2	TGTGCCAGCAGCTCCCTAGAGATCTGGAGGCATGGCTACACCTTC	CASSSLEIWRHGYTF
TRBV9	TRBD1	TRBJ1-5	TGTGCCAGCAGCGCGGGACAGGGACAAAGTCAGCCCCAGCATTTT	CASSAGQGQSQPQHF
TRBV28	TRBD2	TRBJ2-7	TGTGCCAGCAGCCCGTGGGGGGGGGCCTACGAGCAGTACTTC	CASSPWGGAYEQYF
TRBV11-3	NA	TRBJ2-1	TGTGCCAGCAGCCCCACTGCCTACAATGAGCAGTTCTTC	CASSPTAYNEQFF
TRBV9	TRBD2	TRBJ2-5	TGTGCCAGCAGCGGACTAGCGGGAGGGGGAGAAGAGACCCAGTACTTC	CASSGLAGGGEETQYF
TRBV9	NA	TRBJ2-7	TGTGCCAGCAGCCCGCCGGGAGCGGAGCCCTACGAGCAGTACTTC	CASSPPGAEPYEQYF
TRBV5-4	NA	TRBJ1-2	TGTGCCAGCAGCCGGGGGGCAGGGGTTATGGATGGCTACACCTTC	CASSRGAGVMDGYTF
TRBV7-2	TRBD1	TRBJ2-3	TGTGCCAGCAGCCTAACCCGGGACAGGACCACAGATACGCAGTATTTT	CASSLTRDRTTDTQYF
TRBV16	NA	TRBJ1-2	TGTGCCAGCAGCCCCTCGGACAAGTCTAACTATGGCTACACCTTC	CASSPSDKSNYGYTF
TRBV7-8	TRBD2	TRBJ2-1	TGTGCCAGCAGCTTGCGACTAGCGGCTGCCTACAATGAGCAGTTCTTC	CASSLRLAAAYNEQFF
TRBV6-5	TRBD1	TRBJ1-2	TGTGCCAGCACCCTCGACAGGGGAGATGGCTACACCTTC	CASTLDRGDGYTF
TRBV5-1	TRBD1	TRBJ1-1	TGCGCCAGCAGCTGGGGGACAGGGGCGGAACCTGAAGCTTTCTTT	CASSWGTGAEPEAFF
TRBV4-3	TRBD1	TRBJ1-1	TGCGCCAGCAGCCAAGATCTTTGGGGGACCTACAGACAGGGGCGGACTGAAGCTTTCTTT	CASSQDLWGTYRQGRTEAFF
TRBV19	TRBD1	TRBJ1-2	TGTGCCAGTAGCCCGGGACAGGGATTCAACTATGGCTACACCTTC	CASSPGQGFNYGYTF
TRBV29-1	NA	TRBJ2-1	TGCAGCGTTGAAGTTGGAGTAGCGGATTCCTACAATGAGCAGTTCTTC	CSVEVGVADSYNEQFF
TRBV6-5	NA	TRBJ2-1	TGTGCCAGCAGCCGACAGGGACTGTCGGACAATGAGCAGTTCTTC	CASSRQGLSDNEQFF
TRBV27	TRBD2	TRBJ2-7	TGTGCCAGCAGTTTATTCGCGGGAGGTGGAAGCTCCTACGAGCAGTACTTC	CASSLFAGGGSSYEQYF
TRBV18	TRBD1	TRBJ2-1	TGTGCCAGCTCACCAGGGGGACAGATCTACAATGAGCAGTTCTTC	CASSPGGQIYNEQFF
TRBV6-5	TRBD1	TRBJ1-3	TGTGCCAGCGGGACAGGCGGCCTCTCTGGAAACACCATATATTTT	CASGTGGLSGNTIYF
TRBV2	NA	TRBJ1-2	TGTGCCAGCAGTGAACTTCAGTATGAAGATGGCTACACCTTC	CASSELQYEDGYTF
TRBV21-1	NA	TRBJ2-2	TGTGCCAGCAGCAATCACCGACTAGCGGGAGCGATGGAGCTGTTTTTT	CASSNHRLAGAMELFF
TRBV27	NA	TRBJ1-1	TGTGCCAGCAGCTGGAGCCCGAACACTGAAGCTTTCTTT	CASSWSPNTEAFF
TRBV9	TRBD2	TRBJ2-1	TGTGCCAGCAGCGTAAGGAACCCTGGGGGGGGAATCGCCAATGAGCAGTTCTTC	CASSVRNPGGGIANEQFF
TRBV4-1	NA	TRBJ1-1	TGCGCCAGCAGCCAACGGCCGGGGAGGAACACTGAAGCTTTCTTT	CASSQRPGRNTEAFF
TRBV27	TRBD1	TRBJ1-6	TGTGCCAGCAGTCCGACAGGGGCACTCCCTATCTATAATTCACCCCTCCACTTT	CASSPTGALPIYNSPLHF
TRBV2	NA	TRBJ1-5	TGTGCCAGCAGGGACATGGGTTTTGGGCCCCAGCATTTT	CASRDMGFGPQHF
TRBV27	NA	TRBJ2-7	TGTGCCAGCAGTCCCGGGACAAACCCCTCCTACGAGCAGTACTTC	CASSPGTNPSYEQYF
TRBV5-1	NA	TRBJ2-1	TGCGCCAGCAGCTTGAATCCTAACAATGAGCAGTTCTTC	CASSLNPNNEQFF
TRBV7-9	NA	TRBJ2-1	TGTGCCAGCAGCCTTGCGGGACCCTACAATGAGCAGTTCTTC	CASSLAGPYNEQFF
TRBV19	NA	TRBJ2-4	TGTGCCAGTAGTATAGACAGGGTGGGAAACATTCAGTACTTC	CASSIDRVGNIQYF
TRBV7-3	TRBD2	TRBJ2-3	TGTGCCAGCAGCTTAACTTGGGCTAGCGGGGGGTCCACAGATACGCAGTATTTT	CASSLTWASGGSTDTQYF
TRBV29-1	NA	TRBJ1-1	TGCAGCGTTGGTCTGGGCTTGGACACTGAAGCTTTCTTT	CSVGLGLDTEAFF
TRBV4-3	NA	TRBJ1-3	TGCGCCAGCAGCCAGGAGGCCAGCCCTGGAAACGCCATATATTTT	CASSQEASPGNAIYF
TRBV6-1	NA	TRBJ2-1	TGTGCCAGCAGGGAGCTAGCTCATGAGCAGTTCTTC	CASRELAHEQFF
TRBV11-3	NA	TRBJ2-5	TGTGCCAGCAGCTCCCCGGGATTCAAGTCGGAGACCCAGTACTTC	CASSSPGFKSETQYF
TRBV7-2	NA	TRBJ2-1	TGTGCCAGCAGCTTAGCCGGGGGAGGCTCCTACAATGAGCAGTTCTTC	CASSLAGGGSYNEQFF
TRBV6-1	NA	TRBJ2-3	TGTGCCAGCAGGGGGACTTGGGGAGATACGCAGTATTTT	CASRGTWGDTQYF
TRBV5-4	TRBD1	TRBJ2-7	TGTGCCAGCAGCGCGGGACAGGGCGACTACGAGCAGTACTTC	CASSAGQGDYEQYF
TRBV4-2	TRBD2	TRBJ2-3	TGTGCCAGCAGCCAAGGAGCGACTAGCGGGGGGCCCTACACAGATACGCAGTATTTT	CASSQGATSGGPYTDTQYF
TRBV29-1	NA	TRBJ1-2	TGCAGCGTTGAAGACCTAAACTATGGCTACACCTTC	CSVEDLNYGYTF
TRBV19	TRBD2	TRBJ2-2	TGTGCCAGTATCGCGGGAGGCGGCACCGGGGAGCTGTTTTTT	CASIAGGGTGELFF
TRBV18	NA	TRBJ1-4	TGTGCCAGCTCACCGAACCTATTACAGGGAACTAATGAAAAACTGTTTTTT	CASSPNLLQGTNEKLFF
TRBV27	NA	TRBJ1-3	TGTGCCAGCAGTTTAAATAATCCCTACCACTCTGGAAACACCATATATTTT	CASSLNNPYHSGNTIYF
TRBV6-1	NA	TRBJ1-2	TGTGCCAGCAGTGAACAGAGCACGGGTTATGGCTACACCTTC	CASSEQSTGYGYTF
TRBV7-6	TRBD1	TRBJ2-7	TGTGCCAGCAGCTTATCACAGGGGCTCTCCTACGAGCAGTACTTC	CASSLSQGLSYEQYF